The sequence of this T cell receptor beta chain was determined in a study of cytomegalovirus exposure and HLA in healthy donors. Study-wide context: About 180 million T cells yielded approximately 100 million unique TCR beta sequences, as an earlier analysis found. Study results and limitations: Most observed TCR sequences were rare, whereas some public TCRs were detected in many donors. By HLA locus, TCR association rates varied in a later analysis, with DRB1 showing the most and HLA-C the fewest.

Amplification used 60 Vbeta primers and 13 Jbeta primers. How the authors handled the data: Roughly 11 million shared chains were among the approximately 82 million unique TCR beta chains that a later analysis counted. Profiling relied on immunoSEQ multiplex PCR, and the TCRdb table lists in-frame clones only, not all of them. The V and J calls and the clone size are those of that table, but D and trimming were determined from the DNA. The top ten hold roughly 2% of the sample, which has 180,000 or so clones, 80% seen once. Trimming shortened V by 3 bases and J by 4 bases, and 9 bases separated the two germline ends. Germline V gives CDR1 LGHNA, CDR2 YSLEER. The CDR3 has 13 residues. In this sample, this clone turned up a few times. Antigen: not known.

Sequenced input: PBMCs. This receptor was identified in a woman aged 25-40 years in good health and CMV-seronegative. The J gene is TRBJ1-1, the V gene TRBV4-3; D is unresolved. The CDR3 DNA is TGCGCCAGCAGCCACCGGGGTTCCACTGAAGCTTTCTTT. Protein sequence: CASSHRGSTEAFF.